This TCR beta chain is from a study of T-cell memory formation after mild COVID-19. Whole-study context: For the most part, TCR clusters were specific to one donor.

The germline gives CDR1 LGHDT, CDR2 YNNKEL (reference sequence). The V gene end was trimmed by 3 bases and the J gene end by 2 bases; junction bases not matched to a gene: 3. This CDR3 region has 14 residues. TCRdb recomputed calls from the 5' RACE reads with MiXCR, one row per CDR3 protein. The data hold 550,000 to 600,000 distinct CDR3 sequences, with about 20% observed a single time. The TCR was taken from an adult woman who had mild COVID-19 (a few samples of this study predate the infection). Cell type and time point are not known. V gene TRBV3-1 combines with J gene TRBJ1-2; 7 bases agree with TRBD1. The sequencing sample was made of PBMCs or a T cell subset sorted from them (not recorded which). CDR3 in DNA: TGTGCCAGCAGCCACCCGGGACAGAACTATGGCTACACCTTC. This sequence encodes CASSHPGQNYGYTF.